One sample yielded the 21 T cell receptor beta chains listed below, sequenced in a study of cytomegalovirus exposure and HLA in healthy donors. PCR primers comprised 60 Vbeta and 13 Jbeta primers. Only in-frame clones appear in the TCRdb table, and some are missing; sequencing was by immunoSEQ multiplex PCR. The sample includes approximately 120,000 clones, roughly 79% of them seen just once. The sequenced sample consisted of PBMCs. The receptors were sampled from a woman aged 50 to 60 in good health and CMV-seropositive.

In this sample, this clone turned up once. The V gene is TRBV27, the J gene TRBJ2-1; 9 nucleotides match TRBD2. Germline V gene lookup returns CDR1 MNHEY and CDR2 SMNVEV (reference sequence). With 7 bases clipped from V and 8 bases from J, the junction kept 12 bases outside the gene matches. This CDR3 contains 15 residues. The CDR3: CASTPRVAGVDEQFF. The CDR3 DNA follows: TGTGCCAGCACCCCTAGAGTAGCGGGAGTCGATGAGCAGTTCTTC.

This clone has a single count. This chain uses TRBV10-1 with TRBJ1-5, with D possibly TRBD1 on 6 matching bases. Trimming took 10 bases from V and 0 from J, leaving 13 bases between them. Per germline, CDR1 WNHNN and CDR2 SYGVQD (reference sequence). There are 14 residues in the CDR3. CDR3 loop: CATATGTSNQPQHF. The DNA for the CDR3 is TGCGCCACCGCTACAGGGACTAGCAATCAGCCCCAGCATTTT.

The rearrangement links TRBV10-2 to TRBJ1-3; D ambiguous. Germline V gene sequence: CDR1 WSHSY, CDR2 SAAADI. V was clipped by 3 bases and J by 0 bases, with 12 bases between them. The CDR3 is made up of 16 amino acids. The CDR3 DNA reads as TGCGCCAGCAGTGATCCTACCCGCACCTCTGGAAACACCATATATTTT. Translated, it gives CASSDPTRTSGNTIYF.

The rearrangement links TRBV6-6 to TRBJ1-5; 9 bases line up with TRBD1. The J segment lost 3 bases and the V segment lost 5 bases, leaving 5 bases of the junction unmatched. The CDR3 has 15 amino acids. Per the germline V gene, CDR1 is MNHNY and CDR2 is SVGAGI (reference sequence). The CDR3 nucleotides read TGTGCCAGCAGTACCGGGACAGGGCTCAATCAGCCCCAGCATTTT. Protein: CASSTGTGLNQPQHF.

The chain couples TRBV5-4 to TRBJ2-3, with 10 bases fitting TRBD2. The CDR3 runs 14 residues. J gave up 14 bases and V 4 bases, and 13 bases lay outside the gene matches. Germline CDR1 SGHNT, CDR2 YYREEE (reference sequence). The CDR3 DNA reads TGTGCCAGCAGCCCCGGTCTAGCGGGGGACCTCGGGTATTTT. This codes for CASSPGLAGDLGYF.

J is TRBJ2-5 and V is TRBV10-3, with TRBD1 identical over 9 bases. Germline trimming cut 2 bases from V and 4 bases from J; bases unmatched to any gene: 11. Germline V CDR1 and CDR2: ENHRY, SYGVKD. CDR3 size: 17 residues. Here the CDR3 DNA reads TGTGCCATCAGTGAGAGAGGGCCGGGACAGGGACGAGAGACCCAGTACTTC. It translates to CAISERGPGQGRETQYF.

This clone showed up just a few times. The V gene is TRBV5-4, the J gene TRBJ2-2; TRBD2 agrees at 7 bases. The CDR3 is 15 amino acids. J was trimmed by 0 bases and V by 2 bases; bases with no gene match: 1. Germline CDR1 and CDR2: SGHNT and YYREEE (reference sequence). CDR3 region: CASSLAGSNTGELFF. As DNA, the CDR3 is TGTGCCAGCAGCTTAGCGGGGTCGAACACCGGGGAGCTGTTTTTT.

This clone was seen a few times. The CDR3 nucleotides are TGCGCCAGCAGCACGGGGTTCCAGCGTACTACCGGGGAGCTGTTTTTT. Its protein product is CASSTGFQRTTGELFF. The chain employs TRBV5-1 and TRBJ2-2, with a tentative D call TRBD2 (5 bases). The germline gives CDR1 SGHRS, CDR2 YFSETQ. The CDR3 extends over 16 amino acids. The V end lost 4 bases, the J end lost 5 bases, and 18 bases lay between the germline ends.

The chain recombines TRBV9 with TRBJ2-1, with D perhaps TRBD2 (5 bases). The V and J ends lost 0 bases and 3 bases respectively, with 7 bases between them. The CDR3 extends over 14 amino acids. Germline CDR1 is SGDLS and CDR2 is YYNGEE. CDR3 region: CASSVGGDYNEQFF. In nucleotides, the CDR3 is TGTGCCAGCAGCGTAGGGGGAGACTACAATGAGCAGTTCTTC.

The CDR3 DNA reads TGTGCCAGCAGCTTAGCAGCAGGGCGCGGGGAGCTGTTTTTT. This encodes CASSLAAGRGELFF. The chain combines TRBV7-8 with TRBJ2-2; perhaps TRBD1 as D (5 bases). This CDR3 has 14 amino acids. Germline values: CDR1 SGHVS, CDR2 FQNEAQ. Deletions cut 0 bases from V and 7 bases from J, with 9 bases between.

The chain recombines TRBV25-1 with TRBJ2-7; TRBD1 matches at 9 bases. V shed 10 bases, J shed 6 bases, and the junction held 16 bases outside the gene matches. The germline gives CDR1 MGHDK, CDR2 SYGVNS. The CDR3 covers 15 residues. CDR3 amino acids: CATKGLGTGKFEQYF. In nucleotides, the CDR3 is TGTGCCACCAAGGGCCTAGGGACAGGGAAATTCGAGCAGTACTTC.

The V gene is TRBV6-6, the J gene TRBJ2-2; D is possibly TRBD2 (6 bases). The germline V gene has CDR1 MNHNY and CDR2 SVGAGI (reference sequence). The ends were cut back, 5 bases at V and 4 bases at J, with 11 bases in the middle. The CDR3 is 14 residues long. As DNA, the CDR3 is TGTGCCAGCAGTCCGACTAGAACCACCGGGGAGCTGTTTTTT. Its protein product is CASSPTRTTGELFF.

CDR3 protein: CASSPVLGQGSGELFF. The CDR3 DNA follows: TGTGCCAGCAGCCCGGTCCTGGGACAGGGGAGCGGGGAGCTGTTTTTT. This rearrangement joins TRBV7-3 to TRBJ2-2; TRBD1 aligns across 10 bases. This CDR3 contains 16 residues. The germline V gene encodes CDR1 SGHTA and CDR2 FQGTGA. The trim removed 5 bases at V and 7 bases at J, leaving 10 bases unmatched.

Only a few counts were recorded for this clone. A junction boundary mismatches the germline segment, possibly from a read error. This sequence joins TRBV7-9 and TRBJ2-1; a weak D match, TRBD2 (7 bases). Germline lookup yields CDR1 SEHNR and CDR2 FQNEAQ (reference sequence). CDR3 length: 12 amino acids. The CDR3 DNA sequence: TGTTCCAGCAGTCATACGGGGGGCGGGAAGTTCTTC. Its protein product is CSSSHTGGGKFF.

This chain's CDR3 is CASGRQGSYEQYF. Here the CDR3 DNA reads TGTGCCAGCGGACGACAGGGGTCCTACGAGCAGTACTTC. This rearrangement joins TRBV2 to TRBJ2-7; 8 bases map to TRBD1. V was pared by 8 bases and J by 1 base, with 4 bases of the junction left unmatched. The CDR3 has 13 residues. Germline V CDR1 and CDR2: SNHLY, FYNNEI. Looking up the rest from reference TRBV2 and TRBJ2-7 gives the full variable domain: EPEVTQTPSHQVTQMGQEVILRCVPISNHLYFYWYRQILGQKVEFLVSFYNNEISEKSEIFDDQFSVERPDGSNFTLKIRSTKLEDSAMYFCASGRQGSYEQYFGPGTRLTVT.

CDR3 coding DNA: TGTGCCAGCAGACGGACTAGCGGGAGAAGTGAGCAGTTCTTC. The encoded protein is CASRRTSGRSEQFF. The V gene is TRBV25-1, the J gene TRBJ2-1; 13 bases fit TRBD2. CDR3 length equals 14 residues. With V trimmed by 6 bases and J by 9 bases, 5 bases remained unmatched. Germline V gene lookup returns CDR1 MGHDK and CDR2 SYGVNS.

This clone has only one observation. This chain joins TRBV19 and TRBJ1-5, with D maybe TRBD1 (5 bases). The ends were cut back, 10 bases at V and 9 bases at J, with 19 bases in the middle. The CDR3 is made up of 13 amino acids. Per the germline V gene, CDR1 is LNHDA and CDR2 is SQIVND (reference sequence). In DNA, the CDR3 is TGTGCCACCTTGGGGGGGGTCTGGATGCCCCAGCATTTT. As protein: CATLGGVWMPQHF.

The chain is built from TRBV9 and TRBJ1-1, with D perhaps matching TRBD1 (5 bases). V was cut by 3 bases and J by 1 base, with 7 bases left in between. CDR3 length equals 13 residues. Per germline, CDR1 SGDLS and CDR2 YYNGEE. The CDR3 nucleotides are TGTGCCAGCAGCGCCGGGGGGAACACTGAAGCTTTCTTT. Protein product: CASSAGGNTEAFF.

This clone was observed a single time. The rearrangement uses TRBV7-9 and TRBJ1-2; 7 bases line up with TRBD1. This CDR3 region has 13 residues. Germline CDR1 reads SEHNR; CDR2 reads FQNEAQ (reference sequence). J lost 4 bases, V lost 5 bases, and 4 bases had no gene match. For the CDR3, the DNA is TGTGCCAGCAGCCTAGGGGGCGCCTATGGCTACACCTTC. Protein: CASSLGGAYGYTF.

CDR3 sequence (DNA): TGTGCCAGCAGCCAACTCGACAGGGGTGGCTACACCTTC. This translates into CASSQLDRGGYTF. This sequence joins TRBV7-9 and TRBJ1-2, with 8 nucleotides matching TRBD1. Germline trimming cut 5 bases from V and 7 bases from J; bases unmatched to any gene: 6. The germline gives CDR1 SEHNR, CDR2 FQNEAQ (reference sequence). The CDR3 runs 13 residues.

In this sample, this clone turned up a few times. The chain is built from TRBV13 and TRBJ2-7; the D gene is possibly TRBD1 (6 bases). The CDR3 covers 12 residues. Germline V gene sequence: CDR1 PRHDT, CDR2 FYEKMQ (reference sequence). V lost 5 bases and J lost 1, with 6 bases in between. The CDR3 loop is CASSQGSYEQYF. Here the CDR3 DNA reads TGTGCCAGCAGCCAGGGGTCCTACGAGCAGTACTTC.